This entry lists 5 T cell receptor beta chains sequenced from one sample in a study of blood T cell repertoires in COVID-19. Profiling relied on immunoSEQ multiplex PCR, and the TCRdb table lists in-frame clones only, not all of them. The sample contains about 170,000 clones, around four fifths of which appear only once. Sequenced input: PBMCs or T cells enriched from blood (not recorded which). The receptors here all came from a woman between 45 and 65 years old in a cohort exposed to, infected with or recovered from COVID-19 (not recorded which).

CDR3 DNA: TGTGCCTGGACGCCAGGCGAGAACACTGAAGCTTTCTTT. It yields the protein CAWTPGENTEAFF. The chain is built from TRBV30 and TRBJ1-1; unclear D gene. Looked up from germline, CDR1 is GTSNPN and CDR2 is SVGIG (reference sequence). This CDR3 region has 13 residues. Trimming cost V 4 bases and J 1 base, with 10 bases left between them. Full variable domain (outside the CDR3, taken from reference TRBV30 and TRBJ1-1): SQTIHQWPATLVQPVGSPLSLECTVEGTSNPNLYWYRQAAGRGLQLLFYSVGIGQISSEVPQNLSASRPQDRQFILSSKKLLLSDSGFYLCAWTPGENTEAFFGQGTRLTVV.

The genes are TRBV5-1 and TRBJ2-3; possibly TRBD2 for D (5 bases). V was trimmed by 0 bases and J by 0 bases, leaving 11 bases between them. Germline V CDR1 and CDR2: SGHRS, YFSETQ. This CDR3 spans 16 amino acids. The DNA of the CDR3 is TGCGCCAGCAGCTTGGTCGGGGATGGTAGCACAGATACGCAGTATTTT. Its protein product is CASSLVGDGSTDTQYF. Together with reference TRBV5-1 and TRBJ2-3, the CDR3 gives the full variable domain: KAGVTQTPRYLIKTRGQQVTLSCSPISGHRSVSWYQQTPGQGLQFLFEYFSETQRNKGNFPGRFSGRQFSNSRSEMNVSTLELGDSALYLCASSLVGDGSTDTQYFGPGTRLTVL.

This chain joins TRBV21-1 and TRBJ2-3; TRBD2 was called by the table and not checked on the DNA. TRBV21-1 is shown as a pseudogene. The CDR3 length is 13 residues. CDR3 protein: CASTVPSTDTQYF. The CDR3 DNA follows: TGTGCCAGCACCGTCCCTAGCACAGATACGCAGTATTTT.

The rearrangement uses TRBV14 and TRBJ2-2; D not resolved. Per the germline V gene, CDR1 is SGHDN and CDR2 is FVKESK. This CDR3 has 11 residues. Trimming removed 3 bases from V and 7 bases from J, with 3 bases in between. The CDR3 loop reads CASSQSGELFF. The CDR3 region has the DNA TGTGCCAGCAGCCAGAGCGGGGAGCTGTTTTTT.

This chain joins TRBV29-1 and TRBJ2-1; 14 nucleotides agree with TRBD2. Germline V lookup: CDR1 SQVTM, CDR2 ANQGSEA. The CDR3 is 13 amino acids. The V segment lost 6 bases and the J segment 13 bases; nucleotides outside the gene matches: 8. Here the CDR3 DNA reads TGCAGCGTCGCCGGGACTAGCGGGGGTAACCAGTTCTTC. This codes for CSVAGTSGGNQFF.